These 8 T cell receptor beta chains came from one sample sequenced in a study of cytomegalovirus exposure and HLA in healthy donors. 13 Jbeta primers and 60 Vbeta primers were used for the PCR. Produced via immunoSEQ multiplex PCR; TCRdb's table is partial and in-frame only. The sample lists roughly 180,000 clones, about four fifths seen once, with over 1.5% in the top ten. Specimen: PBMCs. These receptors originate from a girl aged 5 to 17 in good health and CMV-seropositive.

The CDR3 DNA reads as TGTGCTAGTGGTTTGGTATTTGCAGGGGCTGGCACTGAAGCTTTCTTT. It specifies CASGLVFAGAGTEAFF. This sequence joins TRBV12-5 and TRBJ1-1, with D maybe TRBD1 (6 bases). The ends were cut back, 0 bases at V and 4 bases at J, with 15 bases in the middle. This CDR3 is built from 16 residues. CDR1 and CDR2 from the germline V gene are LGHNT and FRNRAP.

The gene calls are TRBV19 and TRBJ1-2, with no clear D. The CDR3 totals 14 residues. Per germline, CDR1 LNHDA and CDR2 SQIVND (reference sequence). V lost 0 bases and J lost 4, with 9 bases in between. This chain's CDR3 is CASSIEGRSYGYTF. The CDR3 DNA reads TGTGCCAGTAGTATAGAGGGCAGATCCTATGGCTACACCTTC.

V usage is TRBV18 and J usage is TRBJ2-7, with TRBD2 matching 7 bases. CDR3 length: 15 residues. The V gene end was trimmed by 0 bases and the J gene end by 3 bases; junction bases not matched to a gene: 5. In germline, CDR1 is KGHSH, CDR2 LQKENI. As DNA, the CDR3 is TGTGCCAGCTCACCACCCGCTAGGGAGGGCTACGAGCAGTACTTC. It codes for CASSPPAREGYEQYF.

The rearrangement links TRBV11-3 to TRBJ2-1, with D possibly being TRBD2 (7 bases). In germline, CDR1 is SGHNT, CDR2 YENEEA. The CDR3 length is 17 residues. Trimming removed 4 bases from V and 8 bases from J, with 24 bases in between. CDR3: CASSSLRGGHRTDEQFF. The CDR3 DNA sequence: TGTGCCAGCAGCTCCCTAAGGGGGGGCCATCGTACGGATGAGCAGTTCTTC.

The V gene is TRBV29-1, the J gene TRBJ2-5, with D unclear. Gene TRBJ2-7 matches the end of the DNA better, so the J call may be wrong. The CDR3 is made up of 14 amino acids. The germline V gene has CDR1 SQVTM and CDR2 ANQGSEA. This CDR3 is CSVEDRPRLYEQYF. The CDR3 coding sequence is TGCAGCGTTGAAGACAGGCCGAGATTATACGAGCAGTACTTC.

This clone was observed a handful of times. The chain links TRBV27 to TRBJ1-3; 9 nucleotides match TRBD1. Germline V gene lookup returns CDR1 MNHEY and CDR2 SMNVEV (reference sequence). V dropped 8 bases and J dropped 7; count of bases not matched to a gene: 9. The CDR3 has 14 amino acids. The CDR3 sequence: CASGSQGTGNTIYF. In DNA, the CDR3 is TGTGCCAGCGGCTCCCAAGGGACAGGGAACACCATATATTTT.

In its sample, this clone was seen once. The CDR3 region is CASSYSRAPGQETQYF. DNA for the CDR3: TGTGCCAGCAGTTACAGCAGGGCCCCTGGGCAAGAGACCCAGTACTTC. The V call is TRBV6-5, the J call TRBJ2-5; TRBD1 might be the D (5 bases). V lost 2 bases and J lost 2, with 15 bases in between. Germline CDR1 reads MNHEY; CDR2 reads SVGAGI. CDR3 length equals 16 residues.

The chain couples TRBV20-1 to TRBJ1-2, with D possibly matching TRBD1 (5 bases). V was clipped by 6 bases and J by 6 bases, with 11 bases between them. The germline gives CDR1 DFQATT, CDR2 SNEGSKA (reference sequence). This CDR3 is 11 amino acids long. The DNA of the CDR3 is TGCAGTGCCCAGGGTGGCAATGGCTACACCTTC. As protein: CSAQGGNGYTF.